Presented here are 22 T cell receptor beta chains from one specimen sequenced in a study of blood T cell repertoires in COVID-19. TCRdb keeps only in-frame clones here, not all; method: immunoSEQ multiplex PCR. The sample includes under 250,000 clones, roughly 85% of them seen just once. Specimen: peripheral blood. The origin of the receptors is a woman in her 70s with active or convalescent COVID-19.

The chain joins TRBV19 to TRBJ2-3; the D gene is possibly TRBD2 (6 bases). Germline loops: CDR1 LNHDA, CDR2 SQIVND (reference sequence). V lost 7 bases and J 7 bases, leaving 18 bases between the germline ends. This CDR3 has 14 amino acids. The CDR3 coding sequence is TGTGCCAGTACCCCGACTGGGGGGATGAATACGCAGTATTTT. Encoded protein: CASTPTGGMNTQYF. Variable domain in full (rest from reference TRBV19 and TRBJ2-3): DGGITQSPKYLFRKEGQNVTLSCEQNLNHDAMYWYRQDPGQGLRLIYYSQIVNDFQKGDIAEGYSVSREKKESFPLTVTSAQKNPTAFYLCASTPTGGMNTQYFGPGTRLTVL.

The rearrangement uses TRBV5-5 and TRBJ2-3; D unresolved. Trimming took off 0 bases at V and 6 bases at J, with 11 bases between the two ends. Germline CDR1 and CDR2: SGHKS and YYEKEE (reference sequence). The CDR3 runs to 14 residues. The CDR3 bases are TGTGCCAGCAGCTTGGCCCCCCCATTGGATACGCAGTATTTT. This codes for CASSLAPPLDTQYF.

This clone was counted once. The CDR3 DNA is TGTGCCAGCAACGCACAGGGGGGTCAGCCCCAGCATTTT. Its translation is CASNAQGGQPQHF. The chain is built from TRBV6-5 and TRBJ1-5, with 8 bases identical to TRBD1. The CDR3 totals 13 residues. The V and J ends lost 7 bases and 6 bases, in that order; junction bases with no gene match: 5. Germline lookup yields CDR1 MNHEY and CDR2 SVGAGI.

The chain couples TRBV10-1 to TRBJ1-3; no firm D call. This CDR3 spans 11 amino acids. Germline CDR1 WNHNN, CDR2 SYGVQD (reference sequence). Trimming removed 7 bases at V and 8 bases at J, with 9 bases between. CDR3 in DNA: TGCGCCAGCACTTCCGGGGACACCATATATTTT. This translates into CASTSGDTIYF.

This sequence joins TRBV5-6 and TRBJ1-1; D may be TRBD1 (5 bases). V lost 4 bases, J lost 2 bases, and 9 bases lay in between. Germline V CDR1 and CDR2: SGHDT, YYEEEE. This CDR3 contains 13 residues. The CDR3 DNA reads as TGTGCCAGCAGCCGGGGGTCAAACACTGAAGCTTTCTTT. Translation gives CASSRGSNTEAFF.

The V and J genes are TRBV7-7 and TRBJ2-3; 7 bases align to TRBD1. CDR1 and CDR2 from the germline V gene are SSHAT and FNYEAQ (reference sequence). The length of the CDR3 is 15 residues. J lost 4 bases, V lost 1 base, and 5 bases had no gene match. CDR3 sequence reads: CASSLGHRGPDTQYF. As DNA, the CDR3 is TGTGCCAGCAGCTTAGGTCACAGGGGCCCAGATACGCAGTATTTT.

The chain employs TRBV7-9 and TRBJ2-5, with a possible D match to TRBD1 (5 bases). V was cut by 5 bases and J by 1 base, with 14 bases left in between. Germline V lookup: CDR1 SEHNR, CDR2 FQNEAQ (reference sequence). CDR3 length: 15 amino acids. This chain's CDR3 is CASSPISRGQETQYF. The CDR3 DNA is TGTGCCAGCAGCCCAATTTCTAGGGGCCAAGAGACCCAGTACTTC.

The chain recombines TRBV6-2 or TRBV6-3 with TRBJ2-3, with 7 bases identical to TRBD1. Looked up from germline, CDR1 is MNHEY and CDR2 is SVGEGT. The V segment lost 1 base and the J segment 3 bases; nucleotides outside the gene matches: 10. There are 17 residues in the CDR3. The CDR3 region has the DNA TGTGCCAGCAGTTACTTGGGGCAGGGGGAGTATACAGATACGCAGTATTTT. Translated: CASSYLGQGEYTDTQYF.

The rearrangement links TRBV5-4 to TRBJ2-3, with unresolved D. The CDR3 totals 14 residues. Germline V gene sequence: CDR1 SGHNT, CDR2 YYREEE (reference sequence). Trimming cost V 4 bases and J 0 bases, with 9 bases left between them. The CDR3 DNA follows: TGTGCCAGCAGCCCCTACCTTAGCACAGATACGCAGTATTTT. Protein: CASSPYLSTDTQYF.

This chain links TRBV7-2 with TRBJ1-2; 9 positions match TRBD1. The CDR3 has 15 residues. Germline V gene data show CDR1 as SGHTA and CDR2 as FQGNSA. Unmatched junction bases numbered 10, after V lost 4 bases and J lost 7 bases. The CDR3 spells CASSSGPGQGGGYTF. As DNA, the CDR3 is TGTGCCAGCAGCTCAGGACCGGGACAGGGAGGTGGCTACACCTTC.

The rearrangement joins TRBV5-1 to TRBJ2-7; possibly TRBD1 for D (5 bases). The CDR3 is 14 amino acids. The ends were cut back, 5 bases at V and 3 bases at J, with 15 bases in the middle. Germline V gene lookup returns CDR1 SGHRS and CDR2 YFSETQ. The CDR3 loop reads CASSYSAGFYEQYF. The CDR3 DNA reads as TGCGCCAGCAGTTATTCGGCAGGGTTCTACGAGCAGTACTTC.

CDR3 amino acids: CASSYAPGQVVEKLFF. The CDR3 DNA is TGTGCCAGCAGTTACGCACCGGGACAGGTGGTGGAAAAACTGTTTTTT. This chain connects TRBV6-5 to TRBJ1-4; 8 positions agree with TRBD1. In germline, CDR1 is MNHEY, CDR2 SVGAGI. With 2 bases clipped from V and 8 bases from J, the junction kept 10 bases outside the gene matches. The CDR3 loop spans 16 amino acids.

The chain employs TRBV5-1 and TRBJ2-1; TRBD2 aligns across 9 bases. Germline V gene data show CDR1 as SGHRS and CDR2 as YFSETQ. The CDR3 has 16 amino acids. J was trimmed by 4 bases and V by 4 bases; bases with no gene match: 9. The CDR3 nucleotides read TGCGCCAGCAGCGCGTCGGGTAGCGGGGGTTACAATGAGCAGTTCTTC. As protein: CASSASGSGGYNEQFF.

The chain recombines TRBV6-2 or TRBV6-3 with TRBJ2-3; D gene ambiguous. CDR1 and CDR2 from the germline V gene are MNHEY and SVGEGT. Trimming pared 4 bases from V and 6 bases from J, leaving 17 bases between. The CDR3 covers 15 residues. The CDR3 DNA reads as TGTGCCAGCAGTTGGCCGAGGATTGCCGTGGATACGCAGTATTTT. This encodes CASSWPRIAVDTQYF.

The CDR3 reads CASSQDRGDNGYTF. CDR3 nucleotides: TGCGCCAGCAGCCAAGATCGGGGGGATAATGGCTACACCTTC. The V and J genes are TRBV4-3 and TRBJ1-2; possibly TRBD1 for D (5 bases). This CDR3 contains 14 residues. V was shortened by 0 bases and J by 6 bases, with 11 bases between the two germline ends. The germline V gene encodes CDR1 LGHNA and CDR2 YSLEER.

The chain uses TRBV7-6 and TRBJ1-5, with no clear D. Germline lookup yields CDR1 SGHVS and CDR2 FNYEAQ. V dropped 5 bases and J dropped 2 bases, with 19 bases sitting between them. The CDR3 is made up of 17 amino acids. The CDR3 sequence: CASSAPSRKGCNQPQHF. The CDR3 DNA is TGTGCCAGCAGCGCCCCCTCCAGGAAAGGATGCAATCAGCCCCAGCATTTT. The complete variable domain, with remaining parts taken from reference TRBV7-6 and TRBJ1-5, reads GAGVSQSPRYKVTKRGQDVALRCDPISGHVSLYWYRQALGQGPEFLTYFNYEAQQDKSGLPNDRFSAERPEGSISTLTIQRTEQRDSAMYRCASSAPSRKGCNQPQHFGDGTRLSIL.

The genes are TRBV4-1 and TRBJ1-5; no reliable D call. From germline, CDR1 is MGHRA and CDR2 YSYEKL. Trimming shortened V by 0 bases and J by 2 bases, and 5 bases separated the two germline ends. This CDR3 contains 14 residues. CDR3 sequence reads: CASSQEGGNQPQHF. In DNA, the CDR3 is TGCGCCAGCAGCCAAGAAGGAGGCAATCAGCCCCAGCATTTT.

This clone has only a few counts. The rearrangement uses TRBV6-2 or TRBV6-3 and TRBJ2-2, with 8 bases lining up with TRBD2. V lost 2 bases, J lost 3 bases, and 8 bases stayed unmatched. The germline V gene has CDR1 MNHEY and CDR2 SVGEGT. The CDR3 covers 17 residues. CDR3 residues: CASSYEVAGLHTGELFF. The DNA for the CDR3 is TGTGCCAGCAGTTACGAAGTAGCGGGGTTGCACACCGGGGAGCTGTTTTTT.

The rearrangement links TRBV10-3 to TRBJ2-1, with 14 bases matching TRBD2. V shed 0 bases, J shed 2 bases, and the junction held 0 bases outside the gene matches. The CDR3 length is 17 residues. Germline-derived CDR1 and CDR2 are ENHRY and SYGVKD. The CDR3 here is CAISESGLAGAYNEQFF. The DNA for the CDR3 is TGTGCCATCAGTGAGTCGGGACTAGCGGGGGCCTACAATGAGCAGTTCTTC.

The chain links TRBV7-9 to TRBJ2-3, with 9 positions matching TRBD2. The V gene end was trimmed by 5 bases and the J gene end by 6 bases; junction bases not matched to a gene: 15. Germline CDR1 is SEHNR and CDR2 is FQNEAQ (reference sequence). The CDR3 has 17 residues. The CDR3 loop reads CASSLSTAGGVRDTQYF. In nucleotides, the CDR3 is TGTGCCAGCAGCCTCAGCACAGCGGGAGGTGTGCGGGATACGCAGTATTTT. The entire variable domain, with the rest obtained from reference TRBV7-9 and TRBJ2-3, is as follows: DTGVSQNPRHKITKRGQNVTFRCDPISEHNRLYWYRQTLGQGPEFLTYFQNEAQLEKSRLLSDRFSAERPKGSFSTLEIQRTEQGDSAMYLCASSLSTAGGVRDTQYFGPGTRLTVL.

The J gene is TRBJ2-5, the V gene TRBV5-1; 9 bases are a match to TRBD1. The CDR3 loop spans 13 amino acids. CDR1 and CDR2 (germline): SGHRS, YFSETQ. J lost 4 bases, V lost 4 bases, and 2 bases had no gene match. DNA for the CDR3: TGCGCCAGCAGCGGGACAGGGCCAGAGACCCAGTACTTC. Amino acid sequence: CASSGTGPETQYF.

The chain uses TRBV10-3 and TRBJ2-7; TRBD2 matches 7 bases. The V and J ends lost 4 bases and 0 bases, in that order; junction bases with no gene match: 3. Germline-derived CDR1 and CDR2 are ENHRY and SYGVKD. The length of the CDR3 is 14 residues. In DNA form, the CDR3 reads TGTGCCATCAGTGCCGGGACTATCTCCTACGAGCAGTACTTC. This translates into CAISAGTISYEQYF.